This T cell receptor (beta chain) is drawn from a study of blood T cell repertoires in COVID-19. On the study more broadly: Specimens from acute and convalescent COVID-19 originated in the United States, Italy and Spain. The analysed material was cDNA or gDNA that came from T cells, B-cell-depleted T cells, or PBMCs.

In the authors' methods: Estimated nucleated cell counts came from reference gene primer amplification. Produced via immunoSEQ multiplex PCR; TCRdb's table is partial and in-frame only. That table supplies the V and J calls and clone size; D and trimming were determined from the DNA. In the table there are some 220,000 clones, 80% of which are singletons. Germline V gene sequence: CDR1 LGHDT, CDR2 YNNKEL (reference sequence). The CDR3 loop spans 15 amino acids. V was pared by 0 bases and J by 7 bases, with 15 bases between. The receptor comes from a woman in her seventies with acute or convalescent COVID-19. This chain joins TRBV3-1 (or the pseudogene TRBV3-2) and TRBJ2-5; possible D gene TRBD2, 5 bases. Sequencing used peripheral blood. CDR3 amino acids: CASSQDWTGKGTQYF. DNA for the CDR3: TGTGCCAGCAGCCAAGATTGGACTGGTAAGGGGACCCAGTACTTC.